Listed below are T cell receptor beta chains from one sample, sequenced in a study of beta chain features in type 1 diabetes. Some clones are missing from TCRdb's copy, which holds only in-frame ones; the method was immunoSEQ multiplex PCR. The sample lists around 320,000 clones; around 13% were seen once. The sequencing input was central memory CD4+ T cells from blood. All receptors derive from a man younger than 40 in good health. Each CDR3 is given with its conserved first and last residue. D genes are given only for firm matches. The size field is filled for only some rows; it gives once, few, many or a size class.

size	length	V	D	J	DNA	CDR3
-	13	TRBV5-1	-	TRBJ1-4	TGCGCCAGCAGCTTGGACTGGGGGGAAAAACTGTTTTTT	CASSLDWGEKLFF
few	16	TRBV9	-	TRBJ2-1	TGTGCCAGCAGCCCAAGCGGCGGCTCAGCCTACAATGAGCAGTTCTTC	CASSPSGGSAYNEQFF
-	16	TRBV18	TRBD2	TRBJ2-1	TGTGCCAGCTCACCAGACACTAGCGGGGCCTACAATGAGCAGTTCTTC	CASSPDTSGAYNEQFF
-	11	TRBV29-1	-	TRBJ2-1	TGCAGCACCCAAGTCTTGGATGAGCAGTTCTTC	CSTQVLDEQFF
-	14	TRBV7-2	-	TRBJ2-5	TGTGCCAGCAGCTTACAGGGGACGAAAGAGACCCAGTACTTC	CASSLQGTKETQYF
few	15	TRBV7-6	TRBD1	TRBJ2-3	TGTGCCAGCAGCACCGGGACAGGGCTGCCAGATACGCAGTATTTT	CASSTGTGLPDTQYF
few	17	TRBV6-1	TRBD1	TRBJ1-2	TGTGCCAGCAGTGAAGCCTTAGCGCTGGGACAGGGTGGTGGCTACACCTTC	CASSEALALGQGGGYTF
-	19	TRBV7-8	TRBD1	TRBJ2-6	TGTGCCAGCAGCTTAGGGAGACAGGGAAATCTAGCTGGGGCCAACGTCCTGACTTTC	CASSLGRQGNLAGANVLTF
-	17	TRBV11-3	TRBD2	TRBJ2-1	TGTGCCAGCAACGGAAAAGCGGGAACGAGCTCCTACAATGAGCAGTTCTTC	CASNGKAGTSSYNEQFF
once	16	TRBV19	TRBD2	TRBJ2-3	TGTGCCAGTAGTATCCGGGCCTCGGGGAGGGTAGATACGCAGTATTTT	CASSIRASGRVDTQYF
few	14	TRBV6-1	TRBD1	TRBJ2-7	TGTGCCAGCACACAGGGGGCAGGATTCCACGAGCAGTACTTC	CASTQGAGFHEQYF
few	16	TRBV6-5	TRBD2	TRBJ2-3	TGTGCCAGCAGTTACGCGGCTAGCGGGAGCGCAGATACGCAGTATTTT	CASSYAASGSADTQYF
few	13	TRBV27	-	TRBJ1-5	TGTGCCAGCAGTTTACAGGTATACCAGCCCCAGCATTTT	CASSLQVYQPQHF
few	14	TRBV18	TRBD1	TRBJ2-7	TGTGCCAGCTCTGGGACAGGGGGAAACTACGAGCAGTACTTC	CASSGTGGNYEQYF
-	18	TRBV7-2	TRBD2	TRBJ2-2	TGTGCCAGCAGCTCAGCGGTTAGCGGGAGTACGGCCACCGGGGAGCTGTTTTTT	CASSSAVSGSTATGELFF
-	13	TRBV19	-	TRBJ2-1	TGTGCCAGTAGTATAGTTAGGGCCGGGGAGCAGTTCTTC	CASSIVRAGEQFF
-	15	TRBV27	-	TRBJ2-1	TGTGCCAGCAGTTTACGCGTTAGCTCCTACAATGAGCAGTTCTTC	CASSLRVSSYNEQFF
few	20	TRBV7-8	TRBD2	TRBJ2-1	TGTGCCAGCAGCTTTACAGCGGTTGCGTTCGGGAGGGCCTCCTACAATGAGCAGTTCTTC	CASSFTAVAFGRASYNEQFF
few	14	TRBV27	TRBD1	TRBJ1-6	TGTGGCAAGCTTGGGGACAGAAAAGGTTCACCCCTCCACTTT	CGKLGDRKGSPLHF
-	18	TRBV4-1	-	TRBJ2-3	TGCGCCAGCAGCCAAGAAAGAGGGGAGAGGGTTATAACAGATACGCAGTATTTT	CASSQERGERVITDTQYF
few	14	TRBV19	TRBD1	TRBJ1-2	TGTGCCAGTACCAAAGGGACAGGGCGGTATGGCTACACCTTC	CASTKGTGRYGYTF
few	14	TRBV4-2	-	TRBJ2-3	TGTGCCAGCAGCCAAGATAGGAGTACAGATACGCAGTATTTT	CASSQDRSTDTQYF
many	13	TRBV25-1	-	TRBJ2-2	TGTGCCCTCAGACGGCGCCGCGGCGGGGAGCTGTTTTTT	CALRRRRGGELFF
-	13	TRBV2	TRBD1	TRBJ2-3	TGTGCCAGCAGTGAGGGACAGAGAGATACGCAGTATTTT	CASSEGQRDTQYF
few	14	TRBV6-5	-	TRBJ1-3	TGTGCCAGCAGTCAAGGGTTCGCTGGAAACACCATATATTTT	CASSQGFAGNTIYF
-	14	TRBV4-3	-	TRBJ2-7	TGCGCCAGCAGCCAAGGGAGGGGTTTTGCCGAGCAGTACTTC	CASSQGRGFAEQYF
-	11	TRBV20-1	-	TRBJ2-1	TGCAGTGCTAGAGACGTCAATGAGCAGTTCTTC	CSARDVNEQFF
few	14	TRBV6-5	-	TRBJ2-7	TGTGCCAGCAGTAGGGAAGAGAGCTCCTACGAGCAGTACTTC	CASSREESSYEQYF
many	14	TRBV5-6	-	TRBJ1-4	TGTGCCAGCAGCCCTTGGGACTATAATGAAAAACTGTTTTTT	CASSPWDYNEKLFF
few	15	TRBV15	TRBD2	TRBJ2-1	TGTGCCACCAGAAGGGGGGGCGGGGGGTACAATGAGCAGTTCTTC	CATRRGGGGYNEQFF
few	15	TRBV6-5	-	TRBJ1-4	TGTGCCAGCAGCCGTGCGGGGGGACGGGTTGAAAAACTGTTTTTT	CASSRAGGRVEKLFF
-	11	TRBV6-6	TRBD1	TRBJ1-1	TGTGCCAGCGGGACAGTCCTAGGGGCTTTCTTT	CASGTVLGAFF
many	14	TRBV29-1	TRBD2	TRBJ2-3	TGCAGCGGGAGGACTAGCGGCTTCACAGATACGCAGTATTTT	CSGRTSGFTDTQYF
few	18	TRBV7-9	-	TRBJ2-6	TGTGCCAGCAGCTCGGGATGGGGTCTCGGTGTCGGGGCCAACGTCCTGACTTTC	CASSSGWGLGVGANVLTF
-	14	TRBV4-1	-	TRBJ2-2	TGCGCCAGCAGCCAAGCTAAATCTGGCGGGGAGCTGTTTTTT	CASSQAKSGGELFF
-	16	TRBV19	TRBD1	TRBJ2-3	TGTGCCAGTAGTTTCTCGGACAGGGCGGACACAGATACGCAGTATTTT	CASSFSDRADTDTQYF
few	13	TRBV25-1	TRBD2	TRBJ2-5	TGTGCCAGCAGTGACAGCGGGGGGATGACCCAGTACTTC	CASSDSGGMTQYF
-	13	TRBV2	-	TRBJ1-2	TGTGCCAGCATGGGACAAGGGGAGTCTGGCTACACCTTC	CASMGQGESGYTF
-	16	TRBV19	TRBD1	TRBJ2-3	TGTGCCAGTAGGTCGTCCGGGACAGGGAGCACAGATACGCAGTATTTT	CASRSSGTGSTDTQYF
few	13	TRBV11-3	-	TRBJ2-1	TGTGCCAGCAGCTCGGAGCTTTACAATGAGCAGTTCTTC	CASSSELYNEQFF
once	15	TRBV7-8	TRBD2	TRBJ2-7	TGTGCCAGCAGCTTAACGCGGGGGGGCAAATACGAGCAGTACTTC	CASSLTRGGKYEQYF
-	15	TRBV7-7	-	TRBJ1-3	TGTGCCAGCAGCAGCCGGGACTTCGCGGGAAACACCATATATTTT	CASSSRDFAGNTIYF
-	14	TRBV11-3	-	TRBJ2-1	TGTGCCAGCAGCTTTGACGCCACCTACAATGAGCAGTTCTTC	CASSFDATYNEQFF
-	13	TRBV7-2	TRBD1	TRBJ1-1	TGTGCCAGCAGCGTACAGGGGGACACTGAAGCTTTCTTT	CASSVQGDTEAFF
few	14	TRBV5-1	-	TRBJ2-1	TGCGCCAGCAGCTTGGAAGATGGGGGCAATGAGCAGTTCTTC	CASSLEDGGNEQFF
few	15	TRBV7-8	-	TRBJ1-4	TGTGCCAGCAGCTCCGGGGGCGCAAATAATGAAAAACTGTTTTTT	CASSSGGANNEKLFF
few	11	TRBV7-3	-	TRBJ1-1	TGTGCCAGCAGCTACGCCCTGGCAGCTTTCTTT	CASSYALAAFF
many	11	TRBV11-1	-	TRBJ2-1	TGTGCCAGCAGCTTGGGTCATGAGCAGTTCTTC	CASSLGHEQFF
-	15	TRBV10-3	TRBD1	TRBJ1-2	TGTGCCATCAGTGAGTCGAAACAGGGGCTGGGCGGCTACACCTTC	CAISESKQGLGGYTF
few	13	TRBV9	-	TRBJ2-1	TGTGCCAGCAGCGTAGCCGGTCAAAATGAGCAGTTCTTC	CASSVAGQNEQFF
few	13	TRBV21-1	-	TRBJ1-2	TGTGCCAGCAGCCAATCCCATTACTCCGGCTACACCTTC	CASSQSHYSGYTF
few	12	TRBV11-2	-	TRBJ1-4	TGTGCCAGCAGCTTAGAGGGAATTGGGGCTTCGTTT	CASSLEGIGASF
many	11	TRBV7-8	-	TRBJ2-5	TGTGCCAGCAGCTTACAAGAGACCCAGTACTTC	CASSLQETQYF
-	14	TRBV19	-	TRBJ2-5	TGTGCCAGTAGTTATGGGACAAGGGCCGAGACCCAGTACTTC	CASSYGTRAETQYF
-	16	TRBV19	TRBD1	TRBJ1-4	TGTGCCAGTAGCACTCCGCCGGGACAGGGGGATGAAAAACTGTTTTTT	CASSTPPGQGDEKLFF
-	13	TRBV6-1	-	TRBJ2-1	TGTGCCAGCAGTGAAGCTGGTCCGGGTGAGCAGTTCTTC	CASSEAGPGEQFF
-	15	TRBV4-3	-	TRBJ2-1	TGCGCCAGCAGCCAAGATATAGACAGCTACAATGAGCAGTTCTTC	CASSQDIDSYNEQFF